This TCR beta chain was recovered during a study of shared clonotypes between healthy human individuals. Details on this clone: Its antigen is unidentified.

Each of the donors was a healthy adult who was HIV-negative and had not had a recent acute infection or vaccination. Study outcomes and limitations: Tissue TCR repertoires likely differ from these blood-only repertoires.

Profiling relied on immunoSEQ multiplex PCR, and the TCRdb table lists in-frame clones only, not all of them. In the table there are approximately 2,000,000 clones, less than 95% of which are singletons. This TCR came from a man aged 18-30 years in good health. Some clones in this sample may be carry-over from other donors' samples. What was sequenced was naive CD4+ T cells from PBMCs. Subset here: CD45RA+ positively selected.

DNA of the CDR3: TGCGCCAGCAGCGGGGGGCTTGGACAGCCCCAGCATTTT. Its protein product is CASSGGLGQPQHF. This rearrangement joins TRBV10-2 to TRBJ1-5, with a possible D match to TRBD1 (6 bases). Germline V gives CDR1 WSHSY, CDR2 SAAADI. Between the trimmed V and J ends, which lost 6 bases and 7 bases, there was a span of 13 bases. CDR3 length: 13 residues.